The rows below give T cell receptor beta chains drawn from one sample of a study of shared clonotypes between healthy human individuals. TCRdb keeps only in-frame clones here, not all; method: immunoSEQ multiplex PCR. The sample lists approximately 2.3 million clones, about 92% seen once, with 0.39% in the top ten. The material sequenced was naive CD4+ T cells from PBMCs. The source is a man in his late teens or twenties in good health. Some clones in this sample may be carry-over from other donors' samples. The CDR3 runs from the conserved cysteine through the conserved F or W.

V,length,CDR3
TRBV28,15,CASSRHNAMNTEAFF
TRBV28,14,CASNTGGEGQPQHF
TRBV2,14,CASSEELAKNIQYF
TRBV5-1,15,CASSLRRWGTDTQYF
TRBV28,12,CASSYRVSVAFF
TRBV10-3,13,CAIKGQGAPEAFF
TRBV25-1,14,CASSEPGRYTEAFF
TRBV7-9,14,CASSFGTSGQGKFF
TRBV18,14,CASSRSGSNTEAFF
TRBV11-2,14,CASSLAGVNEKLFF
TRBV5-1,17,CASSLRGGARIPETQYF
TRBV7-2,13,CASSLGRGPPQHF
TRBV28,15,CASSFRQGGSYEQYF
TRBV7-9,14,CASTDLGVGETQYF
TRBV6-1,12,CASSGQGDEQFF
TRBV5-4,14,CASSPTSGRDEQYF
TRBV19,14,CASSIAHGNQPQHF
TRBV7-7,18,CASSLRVVAGPITDTQYF
TRBV18,14,CASSPTGTNTEAFF
TRBV2,16,CASSDVTGGGQETQYF
TRBV29-1,14,CSVRLLSGEGEQYF
TRBV6-6,14,CASIPPGLGTEAFF
TRBV7-3,15,CASSLIVGAFDEQYF
TRBV9,14,CASSVGLENQPQHF
TRBV6-1,15,CASGPPGVRGNTIYF
TRBV30,17,CAWTTWTGGLGSYEQYF
TRBV9,13,CASSVVEGDGYTF
TRBV28,14,CASSGGGYLLEQYF
TRBV9,16,CASSVDRAGRQETQYF
TRBV5-1,15,CASSPYREPNEKLFF
TRBV5-1,14,CASSSSQGHTEAFF
TRBV4-2,17,CASSLYIRGRAPDTQYF
TRBV2,14,CASSFGGSAYEQYF
TRBV5-1,13,CANSSRTGYEQYF
TRBV12-5,15,CASAWGVSGAIEQFF
TRBV4-1,15,CASSQTSGRMETQYF
TRBV7-2,14,CASSLGQLNTEAFF
TRBV18,13,CASSRTGGYGYTF
TRBV4-1,16,CASSPIGQGTNEKLFF
TRBV10-2,12,CASSDQTYEQYF
TRBV19,14,CASKTGARVQPQHF
TRBV5-4,16,CASSPLALGSYNEQFF